Included here is one T cell receptor (beta chain) sequence, with context. It has no known antigen specificity. The sample holds no much larger clone one base away, and base qualities are not on file. TCRbeta CDR3 regions were amplified from genomic DNA by means of the immunoSEQ Assay, a bias-controlled multiplex PCR. Per the original workflow: The number of nucleated cells in each sample was estimated from the amplification of reference gene primers within the assay. To quantify the absolute abundance of each unique TCRbeta CDR3 rearrangement, sequence reads were collapsed and filtered. For each sample, productive Simpson clonality was calculated as the square root of Simpson's diversity index across productive rearrangements. TCRdb limited this immuneACCESS table to in-frame rearrangements with V and J called. A share of clones is missing; checked studies link under half to unresolved V genes, and the rest is unexplained. V and J calls and clone size come straight from that table; D and trimming were deduced from the DNA. This sample gives 45,000 or so clones in total; about 90% of them show up just once. Jointly, the top ten make up 2.1% of the sample.

The data stem from a study of blood T cell repertoires in COVID-19 (TCRdb year 2020). Looking at the study overall: Collaborator samples came from the United States, Italy and Spain and covered acute and convalescent phases of COVID-19. The material from the prospective study consisted of cDNA or gDNA derived from T cells, B-cell-depleted T cells, or PBMCs. Deeply sampled blood TCRbeta repertoires from subjects exposed to, actively infected with, or recovered from COVID-19 were included in the dataset. The repertoires were released in a freely available public database intended as a resource for research on the immune response to SARS-CoV-2. Samples were obtained from the ongoing ImmuneRACE study (first 160 participants) and from 950 to 1,500 subjects provided by 6 global collaborators. Nearly every sample came with metadata listing a de-identified subject ID, COVID-19 status, age in years and sex. Where available, HLA class I and class II types were taken from metadata supplied by the sample provider and were not determined by assay-based typing.

The junction shows trimming of 6 bases on V and 1 base on J, plus 12 bases between the germline ends. Taken from cysteine to phenylalanine, the CDR3 has 14 residues. The DNA shown is the 42-base CDR3, in frame from base 1. CDR1 and CDR2 (MNHNY, SVGAGI) derive from the germline V gene (reference sequence). In Seattle, one collaborating source enrolled patients while the infection was active and tracked those patients longitudinally over the course of disease. Each collaborating institution followed its own protocols to collect whole blood in K2EDTA tubes. For TCRbeta analysis, collaborators shipped samples as frozen whole blood, isolated PBMCs, or DNA extracted from either of those sample types. Results and caveats for the whole study, not just this receptor: Clinical and demographic metadata were provided uncurated, with the amount varying by source and participant.

This sequence uses TRBV6-6 and TRBJ1-1, with no reliable assignment of the D segment. Specimen: peripheral blood. This clonotype was obtained from a woman older than 75 with COVID-19, enrolled during active disease. The sequenced DNA is TGTGCCAGCAGCCCTGAACAGTGGAACACTGAAGCTTTCTTT. Translation gives CASSPEQWNTEAFF.